Listed below are T cell receptor beta chains from one sample, sequenced in a study of blood T cell repertoires in COVID-19. TCRdb's table, derived via immunoSEQ multiplex PCR, lists solely in-frame clones and lacks some. The table includes under 200,000 clones, 85% to 90% detected once. Source material: peripheral blood. The receptors shown here come from a man aged 50 to 59 with active or convalescent COVID-19. The CDR3 runs from the conserved cysteine through the conserved F or W. A D gene is named only where the DNA matches it firmly. The size field is filled for only some rows; it gives once, few, many or a size class.

d_gene	v_gene	j_gene	abundance	CDR3nt	CDR3aa
TRBD1	TRBV7-2	TRBJ2-3	NA	TGTGCCAGCAGCTTAGGGGACAGGAGTAGCACAGATACGCAGTATTTT	CASSLGDRSSTDTQYF
NA	TRBV7-2	TRBJ2-7	NA	TGTGCCAGCAGCCGAATGGGACTGGGCGAGCAGTACTTC	CASSRMGLGEQYF
NA	TRBV4-3	TRBJ2-1	NA	TGCGCCAGCAGCCAAGGGACAGTTTACAATGAGCAGTTCTTC	CASSQGTVYNEQFF
TRBD1	TRBV5-1	TRBJ1-3	NA	TGCGCCAGCAGCTTAACAGGGGGTCTTGGAAACACCATATATTTT	CASSLTGGLGNTIYF
NA	TRBV10-2	TRBJ2-3	NA	TGCGCCAGCAGTCAGGAGGGAGGCACAGATACGCAGTATTTT	CASSQEGGTDTQYF
TRBD2	TRBV5-1	TRBJ2-7	NA	TGCGCCAGCAGCTGGATAGCGGGAGCGTCTAACGAGCAGTACTTC	CASSWIAGASNEQYF
NA	TRBV13	TRBJ2-7	NA	TGTGCCAGCAGCCCTATTGGGACACCGCCCTACGAGCAGTACTTC	CASSPIGTPPYEQYF
NA	TRBV13	TRBJ2-2	many	TGTGCCAGCAGCCAGGATCGAGTAAACACGAACACCGGGGAGCTGTTTTTT	CASSQDRVNTNTGELFF
TRBD2	TRBV6-5	TRBJ2-2	NA	TGTGCCAGCAAAGCGAGCGGGGGAAACACCGGGGAGCTGTTTTTT	CASKASGGNTGELFF
NA	TRBV6-5	TRBJ1-3	once	TGTGCCACTACTTCCCCTGGAAACACCATATATTTT	CATTSPGNTIYF
NA	TRBV16	TRBJ2-5	once	TGTGCCAGCAGCCAAGACAGTACAGAGACCCAGTACTTC	CASSQDSTETQYF
NA	TRBV29-1	TRBJ2-6	NA	TGCAGCGTTGACCCGGGCTCTGGGGCCAACGTCCTGACTTTC	CSVDPGSGANVLTF
NA	TRBV4-1	TRBJ1-6	NA	TGCGCCAGCAGCCAAGCCCTTTCCGAGAGGATCAGCTCCTATAATTCACCCCTCCACTTT	CASSQALSERISSYNSPLHF
TRBD2	TRBV11-3	TRBJ2-3	NA	TGTGCCAGCAGCTTGGGACTAGCGGTGAGCACAGATACGCAGTATTTT	CASSLGLAVSTDTQYF
TRBD1	TRBV19	TRBJ1-1	NA	TGTGCCAGTAAGGGACAGGCGAGTGAAGCTTTCTTT	CASKGQASEAFF
TRBD2	TRBV7-2	TRBJ2-1	NA	TGTGCCAGCAGCCCCACCCCTCTAGCGGACTACAATGAGCAGTTCTTC	CASSPTPLADYNEQFF
NA	TRBV4-3	TRBJ1-6	NA	TGCGCCAGCAGCCAAGACAGGGGAACGAATACCTCACCCCTCCACTTT	CASSQDRGTNTSPLHF
NA	TRBV30	TRBJ2-7	NA	TGTGCCTGGAACAGGGTCGGATTTAGATACGAGCAGTACTTC	CAWNRVGFRYEQYF
TRBD1	TRBV27	TRBJ2-5	NA	TGTGCCAGCAGTACCGGACAGGGGGCTTTTGAGACCCAGTACTTC	CASSTGQGAFETQYF
TRBD1	TRBV6-2/TRBV6-3	TRBJ2-7	NA	TGTGCCAGCAGTCCCACGGGACAGGGGGAATACGAGCAGTACTTC	CASSPTGQGEYEQYF
NA	TRBV4-3	TRBJ1-1	NA	TGCGCCAGCAGCCAAGAAGGAGGTGGGTGGACTGAAGCTTTCTTT	CASSQEGGGWTEAFF
TRBD1	TRBV5-8	TRBJ1-4	NA	TGTGCCAGCAGCCGGGGACAGTTTAATGAAAAACTGTTTTTT	CASSRGQFNEKLFF
NA	TRBV5-6	TRBJ1-5	few	TGTGCCAGCAGCCCTGCGGGTGGACGCAATCAGCCCCAGCATTTT	CASSPAGGRNQPQHF
TRBD1	TRBV11-3	TRBJ1-5	few	TGTGCCAGCAGCTTAGGACAGGGGTCTCAGCCCCAGCATTTT	CASSLGQGSQPQHF
NA	TRBV29-1	TRBJ1-2	NA	TGCAGCGTGATCCGCGCGGCGGCAAATGGCTACACCTTC	CSVIRAAANGYTF
TRBD2	TRBV4-1	TRBJ2-1	NA	TGCGCCAGCAGCCGCGCACTAGCGAGCAATGAGCAGTTCTTC	CASSRALASNEQFF
NA	TRBV6-6	TRBJ1-2	NA	TGTGCCAGCAGTTACTCGATGGGTGGGCCCCAGAGCTCCTTC	CASSYSMGGPQSSF
NA	TRBV9	TRBJ1-5	NA	TGTGCCAGCAGCGTAGAGGCAGGGGAGAATCAGCCCCAGCATTTT	CASSVEAGENQPQHF
NA	TRBV5-1	TRBJ1-5	NA	TGCGCCAGCAAGAGGGACGCAGGGGACAATCAGCCCCAGCATTTT	CASKRDAGDNQPQHF
NA	TRBV6-5	TRBJ1-1	NA	TGTGCCAGCATAAGACAGATTATGAACACTGAAGCTTTCTTT	CASIRQIMNTEAFF
TRBD1	TRBV9	TRBJ2-5	NA	TGTGCCAGCAGCGAATTAGGACAGGGGGCTTGGGAGACCCAGTACTTC	CASSELGQGAWETQYF
TRBD2	TRBV5-1	TRBJ2-7	NA	TGCGCCAGCAGCTTGGGACTAGCGGGGGCCGGCGAGCAGTACTTC	CASSLGLAGAGEQYF
NA	TRBV27	TRBJ1-2	few	TGTGCCAGCAGTTTACAGGGGCCCTATGGCTACACCTTC	CASSLQGPYGYTF
NA	TRBV7-6	TRBJ2-1	NA	TGTGCCAGCAGCTTAGCGGCCAGCTTACTACTCACCTACAATGAGCAGTTCTTC	CASSLAASLLLTYNEQFF
TRBD2	TRBV3-1/TRBV3-2	TRBJ2-1	NA	TGTGCCAGCAGCCAAGACGGACTAGCTGTCGATGAGCAGTTCTTC	CASSQDGLAVDEQFF
TRBD1	TRBV6-2/TRBV6-3	TRBJ2-3	NA	TGTGCCAGCAGTTTTGTGACAGGGGGCCAATACACAGATACGCAGTATTTT	CASSFVTGGQYTDTQYF
NA	TRBV25-1	TRBJ2-3	NA	TGTGCCAGCGGGGGGATCACAGATACGCAGTATTTT	CASGGITDTQYF
NA	TRBV5-1	TRBJ2-2	once	TGCGCCAGCAGACCCTGGACAGACTCCACCGGGGAGCTGTTTTTT	CASRPWTDSTGELFF
NA	TRBV2	TRBJ2-4	NA	TGTGCCAGCGCCCTAAAAAACATTCAGTACTTC	CASALKNIQYF
NA	TRBV18	TRBJ2-5	NA	TGTGCCAGCTCACCTGGTCTGAGCTCCGAAGAGACCCAGTACTTC	CASSPGLSSEETQYF
TRBD1	TRBV6-5	TRBJ1-6	NA	TGTGCCAGCAGTTACTCCGGGACAGCAAATTCACCCCTCCACTTT	CASSYSGTANSPLHF
NA	TRBV18	TRBJ1-3	NA	TGTGCCAGCTCACGGGCCCCAGGGTCTGCAGGAAACACCATATATTTT	CASSRAPGSAGNTIYF
NA	TRBV21-1	TRBJ1-5	NA	TGTGCCAGCAGCCTCCGCGCAGGTAGCAATCAGCCCCAGCATTTT	CASSLRAGSNQPQHF
NA	TRBV5-1	TRBJ2-7	NA	TGCGCCAGCTGCTTGGGGCTGAGCGGGGTCGGGGGGCAGCAGTACTTC	CASCLGLSGVGGQQYF
NA	TRBV10-3	TRBJ1-1	NA	TGTGCCATCAGAACAGGGAATAGGGACACTGAAGCTTTCTTT	CAIRTGNRDTEAFF
NA	TRBV27	TRBJ2-7	NA	TGCGCAATTTTCGACTCCGAATTCTACGAGCAGTACTTC	CAIFDSEFYEQYF
NA	TRBV18	TRBJ1-3	few	TGTGCCAGCTCACCACGTTTGACAGCCAGCTCTGGAAACACCATATATTTT	CASSPRLTASSGNTIYF